This TCR beta chain was identified in a study of graft-versus-host responses after intestinal transplantation. Study as a whole: Multivisceral, liver-intestinal, or isolated intestinal transplants were received by the recipients.

Grafts had their tissue processed, releasing intraepithelial and lamina propria lymphocytes. Germline CDR1 and CDR2: LNHDA and SQIVND (reference sequence). Trimming removed 4 bases from V and 1 base from J, with 10 bases in between. This CDR3 has 14 residues. Generated by immunoSEQ multiplex PCR, the TCRdb table keeps only in-frame clones and is missing some. This sample has 25,000 to 30,000 clones, with about three quarters found just once. On this clone: Its antigen is not known.

General study points: When patients had graft-donor T cell macrochimerism, their allografts held high graft-versus-host to host-versus-graft clonal ratios.

This receptor was obtained from a human patient who received an intestinal transplant, so some T cells may come from the graft donor. The specimen comprised ileum tissue, sampled 98 days after intestinal transplantation. The rearrangement links TRBV19 to TRBJ2-5; D perhaps matches TRBD1 (6 bases). DNA for the CDR3: TGTGCCAGTAGTAGGGTGGGGGCCCAAGAGACCCAGTACTTC. It encodes CASSRVGAQETQYF.